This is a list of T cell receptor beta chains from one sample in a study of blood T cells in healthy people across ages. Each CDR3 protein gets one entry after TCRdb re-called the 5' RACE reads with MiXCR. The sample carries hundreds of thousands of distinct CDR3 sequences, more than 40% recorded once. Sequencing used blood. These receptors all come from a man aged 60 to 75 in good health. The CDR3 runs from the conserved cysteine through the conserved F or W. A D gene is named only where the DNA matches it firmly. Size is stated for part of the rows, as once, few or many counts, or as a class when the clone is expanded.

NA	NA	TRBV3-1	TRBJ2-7	CASSQEIGQLNEQYF	TGTGCCAGCAGCCAAGAGATCGGGCAGCTTAACGAGCAGTACTTC
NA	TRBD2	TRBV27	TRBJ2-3	CASSPPGLAGGQDTQYF	TGTGCCAGCAGTCCCCCGGGACTAGCGGGGGGGCAAGATACGCAGTATTTT
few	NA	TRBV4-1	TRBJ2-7	CASSQEHREGYEQYF	TGCGCCAGCAGCCAAGAACACAGGGAGGGCTACGAGCAGTACTTC
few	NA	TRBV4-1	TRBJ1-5	CASSQEEGLAHPQHF	TGCGCCAGCAGCCAAGAGGAAGGGTTGGCGCACCCCCAGCATTTT
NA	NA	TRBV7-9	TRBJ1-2	CASRPEGGDGYTF	TGTGCCAGCAGACCCGAGGGGGGGGATGGCTACACCTTC
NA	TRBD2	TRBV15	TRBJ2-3	CATSRAGLAGFTDTQYF	TGTGCCACCAGCAGAGCCGGACTAGCTGGTTTTACAGATACGCAGTATTTT
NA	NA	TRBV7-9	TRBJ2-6	CASSHGFVGANVLTF	TGTGCCAGCAGCCACGGGTTTGTCGGGGCCAACGTCCTGACTTTC
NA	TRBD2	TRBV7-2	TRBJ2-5	CASSTQGLWGETQYF	TGTGCCAGCAGCACTCAGGGACTATGGGGGGAGACCCAGTACTTC
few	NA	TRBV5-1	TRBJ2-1	CASSTDSPVEQFF	TGCGCCAGCAGCACGGACAGTCCTGTTGAGCAGTTCTTC
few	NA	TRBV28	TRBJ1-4	CATFGTIGEKLFF	TGTGCCACCTTCGGGACAATCGGTGAAAAACTGTTTTTT
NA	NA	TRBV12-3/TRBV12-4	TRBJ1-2	CASTQGTPGSGYTF	TGTGCCAGCACCCAAGGGACGCCCGGCAGTGGCTACACCTTC
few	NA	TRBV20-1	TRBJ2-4	CSASLGVAKNIQYF	TGCAGTGCTAGTCTCGGGGTAGCCAAAAACATTCAGTACTTC
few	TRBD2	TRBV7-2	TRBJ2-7	CASSLVATSGVYEQYF	TGTGCCAGCAGCTTAGTAGCGACTAGCGGGGTCTACGAGCAGTACTTC
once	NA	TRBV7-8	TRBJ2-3	CTSSLGSSTDTLYF	TGTACCAGCAGCTTGGGCTCCTCCACAGATACGCTGTATTTT
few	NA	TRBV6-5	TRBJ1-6	CASSDRSSYNSPLHF	TGTGCCAGCAGTGACAGGAGCTCCTATAATTCACCCCTCCACTTT
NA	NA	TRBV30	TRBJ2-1	CAWSGTANNEQFF	TGTGCCTGGAGCGGGACTGCAAACAATGAGCAGTTCTTC
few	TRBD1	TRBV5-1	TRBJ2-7	CASSLDTGGLYEQYF	TGCGCCAGCAGCTTGGACACAGGGGGCCTTTACGAGCAGTACTTC
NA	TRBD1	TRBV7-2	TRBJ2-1	CASSLGDSSYYNEQFF	TGTGCCAGCAGCTTAGGGGACAGCAGTTACTACAATGAGCAGTTCTTC
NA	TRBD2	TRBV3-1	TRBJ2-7	CASSATSGGAYEQYF	TGTGCCAGCAGCGCCACTAGCGGGGGGGCCTACGAGCAGTACTTC
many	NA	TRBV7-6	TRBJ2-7	CASSLELRGREQYF	TGTGCCAGCAGCTTAGAGCTCAGGGGTCGTGAGCAGTACTTC
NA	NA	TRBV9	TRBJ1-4	CARTSAGEKLFF	TGTGCCAGGACAAGCGCCGGTGAAAAACTGTTTTTT
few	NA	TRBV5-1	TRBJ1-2	CASSLSASNYGYTF	TGCGCCAGCAGCTTGTCGGCAAGTAACTATGGCTACACCTTC
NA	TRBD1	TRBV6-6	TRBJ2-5	CASSLGQGTQETQYF	TGTGCCAGCAGTTTAGGACAGGGCACCCAAGAGACCCAGTACTTC
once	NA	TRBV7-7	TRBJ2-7	CARGGSYEQYF	TGTGCTAGGGGGGGCTCCTACGAGCAGTACTTC
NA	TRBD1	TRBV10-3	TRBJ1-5	CAISAGTEVGQPQHF	TGTGCCATCAGCGCCGGGACAGAGGTAGGCCAGCCCCAGCATTTT
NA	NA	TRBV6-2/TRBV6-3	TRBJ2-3	CASSPEDGTDTQYF	TGTGCCAGCAGCCCGGAGGACGGCACAGATACGCAGTATTTT
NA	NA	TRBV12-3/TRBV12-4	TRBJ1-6	CASRRYTLGDSPLHF	TGTGCCAGCAGGCGATACACATTGGGGGATTCACCCCTCCACTTT
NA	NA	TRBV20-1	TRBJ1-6	CSASGSYNSPLHF	TGCAGTGCTAGTGGCAGTTATAATTCACCCCTCCACTTT
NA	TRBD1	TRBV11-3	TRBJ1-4	CASSLDADRGRTNEKLFF	TGTGCCAGCAGCTTAGACGCGGACAGGGGAAGAACTAATGAAAAACTGTTTTTT
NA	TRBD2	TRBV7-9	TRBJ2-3	CASSPGLAGVSTDTQYF	TGTGCCAGCAGCCCGGGACTAGCGGGGGTAAGCACAGATACGCAGTATTTT
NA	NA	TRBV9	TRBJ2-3	CASSVDNGGRTDTQYF	TGTGCCAGCAGCGTAGACAATGGGGGGCGCACAGATACGCAGTATTTT
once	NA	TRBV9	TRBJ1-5	CASSVSGTSNQPQHF	TGTGCCAGCAGCGTCTCAGGGACCTCCAATCAGCCCCAGCATTTT
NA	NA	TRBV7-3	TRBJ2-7	CASSPNKSGPSFSSYEQYF	TGTGCCAGCAGCCCGAATAAAAGCGGCCCTTCCTTTTCGTCCTACGAGCAGTACTTC
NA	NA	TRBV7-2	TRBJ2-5	CASSFSVGQETQYF	TGTGCCAGCAGCTTTTCGGTTGGGCAAGAGACCCAGTACTTC
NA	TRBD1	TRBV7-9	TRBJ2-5	CASSSPTGGETQYF	TGTGCCAGCAGTTCACCGACAGGGGGAGAGACCCAGTACTTC
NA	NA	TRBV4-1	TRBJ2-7	CASSQAGESYEQNF	TGCGCCAGCAGCCAAGCAGGGGAATCCTACGAGCAGAACTTC
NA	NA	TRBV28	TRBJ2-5	CASSLPPGRLKETQYF	TGTGCCAGCAGTCTCCCTCCGGGGAGATTAAAAGAGACCCAGTACTTC
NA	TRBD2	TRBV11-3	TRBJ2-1	CASRGGSGSFSSYNEQFF	TGTGCCAGCAGGGGGGGTAGCGGGAGCTTTAGCTCCTACAATGAGCAGTTCTTC
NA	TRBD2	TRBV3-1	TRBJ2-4	CASGRGLQNIQYF	TGTGCCAGCGGGAGGGGACTGCAAAACATTCAGTACTTC
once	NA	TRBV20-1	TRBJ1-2	CSAREAGEIGYTF	TGCAGTGCTAGAGAAGCAGGGGAAATTGGCTACACCTTC
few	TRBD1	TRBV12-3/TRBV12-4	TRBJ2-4	CASSPTGALKNIQYF	TGTGCCAGCAGCCCCACAGGGGCGCTAAAAAACATTCAGTACTTC
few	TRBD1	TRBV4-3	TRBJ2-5	CASSQGTGGLETQYF	TGCGCCAGCAGCCAAGGGACAGGGGGCTTAGAGACCCAGTACTTC
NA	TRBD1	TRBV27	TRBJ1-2	CASSLRTGGRFEYGYTF	TGTGCCAGCAGTTTACGGACAGGGGGTCGGTTTGAGTATGGCTACACCTTC
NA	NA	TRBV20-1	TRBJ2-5	CSAREGHRKETQYF	TGCAGTGCTAGAGAGGGACATAGAAAAGAGACCCAGTACTTC
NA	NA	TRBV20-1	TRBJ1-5	CSARGEDGNQPQHF	TGCAGTGCTAGAGGGGAGGATGGGAATCAGCCCCAGCATTTT
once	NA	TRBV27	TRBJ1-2	CASRENRSRGANYGYTF	TGTGCCAGCAGGGAGAACCGCTCCAGGGGCGCTAACTATGGCTACACCTTC
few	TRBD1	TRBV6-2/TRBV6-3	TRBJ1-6	CASSYSTGRSSPLHF	TGTGCCAGCAGTTACTCGACAGGGCGCAGTTCACCCCTCCACTTT
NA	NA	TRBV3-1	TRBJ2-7	CASSQRLGAYEQYF	TGTGCCAGCAGCCAACGCCTCGGGGCCTACGAGCAGTACTTC
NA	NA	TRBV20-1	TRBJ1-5	CSARDNRQPQHF	TGCAGTGCTAGAGATAACCGCCAGCCCCAGCATTTT
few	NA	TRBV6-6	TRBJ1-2	CASLPYGDKYGYTF	TGTGCCAGCCTGCCATACGGTGACAAATATGGCTACACCTTC
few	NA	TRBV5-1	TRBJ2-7	CASSLASARSGTPYEQYF	TGCGCCAGCAGCTTGGCCTCAGCGAGATCCGGGACCCCCTACGAGCAGTACTTC
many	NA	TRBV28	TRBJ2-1	CASSLSGEQFF	TGTGCCAGCAGCTTGAGTGGTGAGCAGTTCTTC